The 18 T cell receptor beta chains reported below all come from one sample, sequenced in a study of blood T cell repertoires in COVID-19. TCRdb's table, derived via immunoSEQ multiplex PCR, lists solely in-frame clones and lacks some. The table lists more than 150,000 clones, 75% to 90% of them singletons. Sequenced sample: peripheral blood. Receptors originate from a man aged 35-49 years with acute or convalescent COVID-19.

The V call is TRBV28, the J call TRBJ2-2; TRBD1 aligns across 7 bases. Germline V gene lookup returns CDR1 MDHEN and CDR2 SYDVKM. V gave up 5 bases and J gave up 2 bases; unmatched junction bases: 5. This CDR3 comprises 15 residues. The DNA for the CDR3 is TGTGCCAGCAGTCCCGGGACAGTAAACACCGGGGAGCTGTTTTTT. This translates into CASSPGTVNTGELFF. Full variable domain (rest looked up from reference TRBV28 and TRBJ2-2): DVKVTQSSRYLVKRTGEKVFLECVQDMDHENMFWYRQDPGLGLRLIYFSYDVKMKEKGDIPEGYSVSREKKERFSLILESASTNQTSMYLCASSPGTVNTGELFFGEGSRLTVL.

The rearrangement links TRBV3-1 (or the pseudogene TRBV3-2) to TRBJ1-2, with a weak D call TRBD1 (6 bases). Deletions cut 0 bases from V and 8 bases from J, with 22 bases between. The CDR3 extends over 17 amino acids. Looked up from germline, CDR1 is LGHDT and CDR2 is YNNKEL (reference sequence). This CDR3 reads CASSQDRLLRDTQGYTF. The CDR3 DNA sequence: TGTGCCAGCAGCCAAGATCGTCTCCTCCGGGACACTCAAGGCTACACCTTC.

This clone appeared many times. The chain links TRBV15 to TRBJ1-1; weak D call: TRBD1 (5 bases). CDR1 is LNHNV and CDR2 is YYDKDF in the germline V gene (reference sequence). CDR3 length equals 14 residues. Trimming cost V 3 bases and J 9 bases, with 17 bases left between them. CDR3 in DNA: TGTGCCACCAGCAGCGAGGTTCCAGGGTTGCAAGCTTTCTTT. Translated: CATSSEVPGLQAFF.

The rearrangement uses TRBV7-9 and TRBJ2-2; D possibly corresponds to TRBD2 (5 bases). Trimming took 5 bases from V and 3 from J, leaving 10 bases between them. The CDR3 spans 14 residues. Germline assignment: CDR1 SEHNR and CDR2 FQNEAQ (reference sequence). The DNA of the CDR3 is TGTGCCAGCAGCCTATACGGGGACACCGGGGAGCTGTTTTTT. Its translation is CASSLYGDTGELFF.

The chain has TRBV6-2 or TRBV6-3 and TRBJ1-2, with 7 bases fitting TRBD1. The V gene's germline CDR1 is MNHEY and CDR2 SVGEGT. CDR3 length: 15 residues. The junction had 11 bases not matched to a gene; V was cut back by 0 bases and J by 10 bases. DNA for the CDR3: TGTGCCAGCAGTTACTCGAGGGGGACAGCCAACCTCTACACCTTC. Translation gives CASSYSRGTANLYTF.

The V gene is TRBV7-2, the J gene TRBJ1-5; D is ambiguous. Germline loops: CDR1 SGHTA, CDR2 FQGNSA. V lost 5 bases and J lost 1, with 15 bases in between. The CDR3 length is 16 residues. CDR3 nucleotide sequence: TGTGCCAGCAGCCTCCTCCCTCGGCGGAGCAATCAGCCCCAGCATTTT. Translated: CASSLLPRRSNQPQHF. The whole variable domain, remainder taken from reference TRBV7-2 and TRBJ1-5, is GAGVSQSPSNKVTEKGKDVELRCDPISGHTALYWYRQSLGQGLEFLIYFQGNSAPDKSGLPSDRFSAERTGGSVSTLTIQRTQQEDSAVYLCASSLLPRRSNQPQHFGDGTRLSIL.

This clone came up once. The V call is TRBV27, the J call TRBJ2-1; D remains ambiguous. Germline CDR1 reads MNHEY; CDR2 reads SMNVEV (reference sequence). The CDR3 spans 15 residues. Trimming cost V 0 bases and J 5 bases, with 11 bases left between them. The CDR3 reads CASSLSPPPDNEQFF. The CDR3 nucleotides read TGTGCCAGCAGTTTATCGCCCCCCCCGGACAATGAGCAGTTCTTC.

The chain combines TRBV3-1 (or the pseudogene TRBV3-2) with TRBJ1-2; 10 nucleotides match TRBD1. The CDR3 contains 16 residues. Germline V CDR1 and CDR2: LGHDT, YNNKEL (reference sequence). The V segment lost 6 bases and the J segment 0 bases; nucleotides outside the gene matches: 7. CDR3 protein: CASRRQGARANYGYTF. The CDR3 DNA reads as TGTGCCAGCAGAAGACAGGGGGCTCGAGCTAACTATGGCTACACCTTC.

This rearrangement joins TRBV20-1 to TRBJ2-5, with D unclear. From germline, CDR1 is DFQATT and CDR2 SNEGSKA (reference sequence). There are 13 residues in the CDR3. The V gene lost 3 bases and the J gene lost 1 base, with 9 bases spanning the gap. CDR3 DNA sequence: TGCAGTGCTAGTCGGGTTGGCCAAGAGACCCAGTACTTC. Protein: CSASRVGQETQYF.

The chain recombines TRBV7-6 with TRBJ2-5, with D perhaps TRBD1 (5 bases). V lost 11 bases to trimming and J lost 0 bases, with 13 bases between them. Germline lookup yields CDR1 SGHVS and CDR2 FNYEAQ. The CDR3 runs 13 residues. The CDR3 region has the DNA TGTGCCTCGACAGACTTGTACCAAGAGACCCAGTACTTC. It yields the protein CASTDLYQETQYF.

This chain links TRBV28 with TRBJ1-2; 8 bases are shared with TRBD1. The CDR3 is made up of 14 amino acids. V was clipped by 10 bases and J by 4 bases; unmatched bases: 11. Looked up from germline, CDR1 is MDHEN and CDR2 is SYDVKM. The CDR3 region has the DNA TGTGCCACACTGCCCGGACAGGGTCTCTATGGCTACACCTTC. It is translated as CATLPGQGLYGYTF.

The gene calls are TRBV3-1 (or the pseudogene TRBV3-2) and TRBJ1-6; a weak D match, TRBD1 (5 bases). The germline gives CDR1 LGHDT, CDR2 YNNKEL (reference sequence). V gave up 0 bases and J gave up 10 bases, with 19 bases separating them. The CDR3 runs 17 residues. For the CDR3, the DNA is TGTGCCAGCAGCCAAGATCATGCAGGGTATGAATTCTCACCCCTCCACTTT. Translated, it gives CASSQDHAGYEFSPLHF.

V is TRBV28 and J is TRBJ1-1; a weak D match, TRBD1 (5 bases). The V and J ends lost 2 bases and 4 bases respectively, with 14 bases between them. From germline, CDR1 is MDHEN and CDR2 SYDVKM. CDR3 length equals 15 residues. CDR3 in amino acids: CASSLGGGWGTEAFF. The CDR3 DNA reads as TGTGCCAGCAGTTTAGGGGGGGGATGGGGCACTGAAGCTTTCTTT. Complete variable domain (other parts from reference TRBV28 and TRBJ1-1): DVKVTQSSRYLVKRTGEKVFLECVQDMDHENMFWYRQDPGLGLRLIYFSYDVKMKEKGDIPEGYSVSREKKERFSLILESASTNQTSMYLCASSLGGGWGTEAFFGQGTRLTVV.

This chain's CDR3 is CASSLLEGDEQYF. CDR3 nucleotide sequence: TGTGCCAGCAGTCTTCTTGAGGGGGACGAGCAGTACTTC. V usage is TRBV27 and J usage is TRBJ2-7, with TRBD1 as a possible D gene (6 bases). The germline V gene has CDR1 MNHEY and CDR2 SMNVEV (reference sequence). The CDR3 covers 13 residues. The V end lost 5 bases, the J end lost 5 bases, and 13 bases lay between the germline ends.

This clone was seen just once. The gene calls are TRBV6-6 and TRBJ1-1; D might be TRBD1 (6 bases). The CDR3 is 16 amino acids. V lost 0 bases, J lost 6 bases, and 17 bases lay in between. The V gene's germline CDR1 is MNHNY and CDR2 SVGAGI (reference sequence). The CDR3 DNA sequence: TGTGCCAGCAGTTACTCGATCTCAGGGGCTGAAGCTGAAGCTTTCTTT. Encoded protein: CASSYSISGAEAEAFF.

The rearrangement links TRBV10-3 to TRBJ1-1; 9 nucleotides match TRBD1. The trim removed 4 bases at V and 1 base at J, leaving 4 bases unmatched. The CDR3 runs 15 residues. The germline V gene has CDR1 ENHRY and CDR2 SYGVKD. CDR3 region: CAISGPGQGNTEAFF. The DNA of the CDR3 is TGTGCCATCAGTGGACCGGGACAGGGGAACACTGAAGCTTTCTTT.

This chain connects TRBV4-1 to TRBJ1-2; D possibly corresponds to TRBD1 (5 bases). This CDR3 is 17 amino acids long. Germline V gene sequence: CDR1 MGHRA, CDR2 YSYEKL. V lost 1 base and J lost 1, with 16 bases in between. CDR3 loop: CASSQVLTPGGNYGYTF. CDR3 sequence (DNA): TGCGCCAGCAGCCAAGTCCTGACCCCCGGGGGTAACTATGGCTACACCTTC.

This clone is a singleton in its sample. This chain joins TRBV5-1 and TRBJ1-4, with 9 bases lining up with TRBD1. CDR1 is SGHRS, CDR2 YFSETQ, per germline. J was trimmed by 0 bases and V by 4 bases; bases with no gene match: 7. This CDR3 is built from 17 residues. CDR3 residues: CASSPPGQGATNEKLFF. The CDR3 nucleotides are TGCGCCAGCAGCCCCCCGGGACAGGGTGCAACTAATGAAAAACTGTTTTTT.